What follows are 28 T cell receptor beta chains derived from one specimen sequenced in a study of shared clonotypes between healthy human individuals. Here immunoSEQ multiplex PCR was the method, and the copy in TCRdb shows in-frame clones only, minus some. The data show 2 million or so clones, roughly 94% seen once. Material for sequencing was naive CD4+ T cells sorted from blood. Sample subset: CD45RA+ positively selected. The receptors come from a man younger than 35 in good health.

The genes are TRBV10-3 and TRBJ2-3, with a weak D call TRBD1 (5 bases). Per the germline V gene, CDR1 is ENHRY and CDR2 is SYGVKD. This CDR3 is built from 14 residues. V was shortened by 7 bases and J by 6 bases, with 17 bases between the two germline ends. The CDR3 spells CAIITGPQGDTQYF. CDR3 DNA: TGTGCCATCATAACAGGACCACAAGGGGATACGCAGTATTTT.

The V gene is TRBV4-3, the J gene TRBJ1-1; the D is unclear. This CDR3 contains 16 residues. The ends were cut back, 1 base at V and 2 bases at J, with 14 bases in the middle. From germline, CDR1 is LGHNA and CDR2 YSLEER. For the CDR3, the DNA is TGCGCCAGCAGCCAAGTGGCGCAGAGTCGCAACACTGAAGCTTTCTTT. This encodes CASSQVAQSRNTEAFF.

On this clone: Other DNA sequences in this specimen translate into the identical CDR3. This chain connects TRBV7-9 to TRBJ2-3; no firm D call. CDR1 is SEHNR, CDR2 FQNEAQ, per germline (reference sequence). The V and J ends lost 5 bases and 1 base respectively, with 7 bases between them. The length of the CDR3 is 13 residues. The DNA of the CDR3 is TGTGCCAGCAGCCTATCAGGCACAGATACGCAGTATTTT. Amino acids: CASSLSGTDTQYF.

The V gene is TRBV10-3, the J gene TRBJ1-1; D not resolved. The V and J ends lost 2 bases and 8 bases respectively, with 9 bases between them. The CDR3 consists of 12 residues. Germline V CDR1 and CDR2: ENHRY, SYGVKD. CDR3 sequence (DNA): TGTGCCATCAGTGAGGACTCACTAGAAGCTTTCTTT. It specifies CAISEDSLEAFF.

This rearrangement joins TRBV15 to TRBJ1-5; D is uncertain. Germline V gene sequence: CDR1 LNHNV, CDR2 YYDKDF (reference sequence). Trimming took 0 bases from V and 5 from J, leaving 2 bases between them. This CDR3 contains 12 residues. CDR3 bases: TGTGCCACCAGCAGAGACGATCAGCCCCAGCATTTT. As protein: CATSRDDQPQHF.

The chain joins TRBV6-6 to TRBJ1-2; weak D call: TRBD1 (6 bases). In germline, CDR1 is MNHNY, CDR2 SVGAGI (reference sequence). V was cut by 4 bases and J by 2 bases, with 8 bases left in between. This CDR3 has 13 residues. In nucleotides, the CDR3 is TGTGCCAGCAGTTGGGACATAAACTATGGCTACACCTTC. Its protein is CASSWDINYGYTF.

The chain uses TRBV11-2 and TRBJ2-1, with D possibly TRBD2 on 5 matching bases. V gave up 5 bases and J gave up 10 bases, with 15 bases separating them. There are 13 residues in the CDR3. Looked up from germline, CDR1 is SGHAT and CDR2 is FQNNGV. The CDR3 sequence: CASSPTSRGEQFF. DNA of the CDR3: TGTGCCAGCAGCCCGACATCGCGAGGGGAGCAGTTCTTC.

This rearrangement joins TRBV7-8 to TRBJ1-1; D not certain. Germline V CDR1 and CDR2: SGHVS, FQNEAQ. CDR3 length: 11 amino acids. V lost 10 bases, J lost 1 base, and 7 bases lay in between. The CDR3 region is CATRANTEAFF. The CDR3 DNA is TGTGCCACCCGGGCGAACACTGAAGCTTTCTTT.

The rearrangement links TRBV19 to TRBJ2-7; 7 bases align to TRBD1. CDR3 size: 15 residues. Germline V gene lookup returns CDR1 LNHDA and CDR2 SQIVND (reference sequence). Germline trimming cut 6 bases from V and 3 bases from J; bases unmatched to any gene: 11. The CDR3: CASSKVTGDSYEQYF. CDR3 DNA sequence: TGTGCCAGTAGCAAAGTCACAGGGGATAGCTACGAGCAGTACTTC.

This clone has at least ten counts. V usage is TRBV4-1 and J usage is TRBJ1-5, with TRBD1 as a possible D gene (6 bases). Germline V gives CDR1 MGHRA, CDR2 YSYEKL. The V end was cut by 4 bases, the J end by 1 base, with 14 bases between. The CDR3 consists of 16 residues. CDR3 loop: CASSLQRTASNQPQHF. CDR3 in DNA: TGCGCCAGCAGCCTCCAGCGGACAGCGAGCAATCAGCCCCAGCATTTT.

The chain recombines TRBV6-6 with TRBJ1-3; possible D gene TRBD1, 5 bases. The CDR3 is 16 residues long. Germline-derived CDR1 and CDR2 are MNHNY and SVGAGI (reference sequence). The V gene lost 6 bases and the J gene lost 0 bases, with 15 bases spanning the gap. CDR3 nucleotides: TGTGCCAGCAGCCCAAGACAGAGCAACTCTGGAAACACCATATATTTT. Its translation: CASSPRQSNSGNTIYF.

V gene TRBV5-1 combines with J gene TRBJ1-3; TRBD1 is a possible D gene (5 bases). The germline CDR1 and CDR2 sequences are SGHRS and YFSETQ. The V end was cut by 3 bases, the J end by 0 bases, with 10 bases between. This CDR3 spans 15 amino acids. This chain's CDR3 is CASSYDSSSGNTIYF. For the CDR3, the DNA is TGCGCCAGCAGCTATGACAGCAGCTCTGGAAACACCATATATTTT.

In regard to this clone: Other DNA variants within this sample encode the same CDR3. The chain couples TRBV7-2 to TRBJ2-5, with 11 bases aligning to TRBD2. The CDR3 is 15 residues long. CDR1 and CDR2 from the germline V gene are SGHTA and FQGNSA. The trim removed 3 bases at V and 1 base at J, leaving 1 base unmatched. Here the CDR3 DNA reads TGTGCCAGCAGCTTGACTAGCGGGATCCAAGAGACCCAGTACTTC. Its translation is CASSLTSGIQETQYF.

The J gene is TRBJ2-6, the V gene TRBV29-1; 7 bases line up with TRBD1. The CDR3 loop spans 15 amino acids. Germline CDR1 is SQVTM and CDR2 is ANQGSEA. The CDR3 reads CSEDRPSSGANVLTF. The DNA for the CDR3 is TGCAGTGAGGACAGGCCATCCTCTGGGGCCAACGTCCTGACTTTC.

V and J are TRBV7-9 and TRBJ2-1; D not certain. The CDR3 loop spans 13 amino acids. In germline, CDR1 is SEHNR, CDR2 FQNEAQ (reference sequence). The germline V and J ends were trimmed by 5 bases and 6 bases, with 11 bases remaining between them. The CDR3 reads CASSLSEPNEQFF. DNA of the CDR3: TGTGCCAGCAGCCTTAGTGAGCCCAATGAGCAGTTCTTC.

This chain connects TRBV9 to TRBJ2-7; no clear D gene. The CDR3 contains 15 residues. Trimming pared 1 base from V and 3 bases from J, leaving 14 bases between. The V gene's germline CDR1 is SGDLS and CDR2 YYNGEE. The DNA of the CDR3 is TGTGCCAGCAGCGTAAGCCCAGATAGGAACTACGAGCAGTACTTC. This translates into CASSVSPDRNYEQYF.

The rearrangement uses TRBV7-2 and TRBJ2-7; TRBD2 matches 10 bases. The CDR3 sequence is 16 residues long. V dropped 3 bases and J dropped 1; count of bases not matched to a gene: 6. Looked up from germline, CDR1 is SGHTA and CDR2 is FQGNSA. CDR3 region: CASSFLAGAASYEQYF. The CDR3 nucleotides read TGTGCCAGCAGCTTCCTAGCGGGAGCGGCTTCCTACGAGCAGTACTTC.

V gene TRBV5-1 combines with J gene TRBJ1-1; TRBD1 is a possible D gene (6 bases). This CDR3 has 15 amino acids. Between the trimmed V and J ends, which lost 2 bases and 5 bases, there was a span of 16 bases. Germline values: CDR1 SGHRS, CDR2 YFSETQ. The CDR3 coding sequence is TGCGCCAGCAGCTTAGTAGGGGGGGCGCAGACTGAAGCTTTCTTT. It specifies CASSLVGGAQTEAFF.

The rearrangement uses TRBV5-4 and TRBJ2-3; 9 bases align to TRBD1. V gave up 4 bases and J gave up 5 bases; unmatched junction bases: 14. This CDR3 is built from 17 residues. Germline CDR1 and CDR2: SGHNT and YYREEE (reference sequence). Here the CDR3 reads CASSPTLGTGRGDTQYF. In nucleotides, the CDR3 is TGTGCCAGCAGCCCAACCCTTGGGACAGGGAGAGGAGATACGCAGTATTTT.

This clone turned up a few times. The V call is TRBV10-3, the J call TRBJ1-2; the D is unclear. The germline V gene encodes CDR1 ENHRY and CDR2 SYGVKD. The CDR3 runs to 13 residues. Trimming pared 3 bases from V and 5 bases from J, leaving 10 bases between. Here the CDR3 reads CAISDNEGYGYTF. The CDR3, as DNA: TGTGCCATCAGTGATAACGAGGGTTATGGCTACACCTTC.

The chain carries TRBV5-1 and TRBJ2-1, with 9 nucleotides matching TRBD2. This CDR3 region has 20 residues. Germline V CDR1 and CDR2: SGHRS, YFSETQ. The ends lost 0 bases at V and 9 bases at J; junction bases unmatched: 22. The CDR3, as DNA: TGCGCCAGCAGCTTGGGCGGTCGCGGGAGGGCCGGAATATACAGATCTGAGCAGTTCTTC. It codes for CASSLGGRGRAGIYRSEQFF.

This rearrangement joins TRBV11-2 to TRBJ2-5; weak D call: TRBD1 (6 bases). CDR1 is SGHAT and CDR2 is FQNNGV in the germline V gene. V was clipped by 0 bases and J by 1 base, with 12 bases between them. The CDR3 has 16 residues. The CDR3 reads CASSLEIRTAQETQYF. Written as DNA, the CDR3 is TGTGCCAGCAGCTTAGAGATCAGGACAGCCCAAGAGACCCAGTACTTC.

This clone was seen only once. The chain joins TRBV2 to TRBJ1-1; D is undetermined. V lost 10 bases and J lost 0, with 12 bases in between. This CDR3 has 13 amino acids. Germline V gene sequence: CDR1 SNHLY, CDR2 FYNNEI. The CDR3, as DNA: TGTGCCAACTCCCTGTCTGTGAACACTGAAGCTTTCTTT. Amino acids: CANSLSVNTEAFF.

This chain uses TRBV2 with TRBJ2-1, with TRBD2 identical over 8 bases. The germline V gene has CDR1 SNHLY and CDR2 FYNNEI. The length of the CDR3 is 17 residues. Trimming cost V 1 base and J 9 bases; bases outside gene matches: 14. The CDR3 DNA reads TGTGCCAGCAGTGAAGGCCCCAGGCGGCTAGCGGGTAGTGAGCAGTTCTTC. Its protein product is CASSEGPRRLAGSEQFF.

V gene TRBV19 combines with J gene TRBJ2-7; D is perhaps TRBD1 or TRBD2 (5 bases each). CDR3 length equals 17 residues. The germline V gene encodes CDR1 LNHDA and CDR2 SQIVND (reference sequence). Trimming stripped 5 bases from V and 2 bases from J, with 22 bases between. CDR3: CASSVSSPGPLTYEQYF. Written as DNA, the CDR3 is TGTGCCAGTAGTGTGTCTAGCCCGGGACCTTTAACCTACGAGCAGTACTTC.

This clone was recorded only once. V gene TRBV6-4 combines with J gene TRBJ2-3; 10 bases align to TRBD2. The germline CDR1 and CDR2 sequences are MRHNA and SNTAGT. With 2 bases clipped from V and 4 bases from J, the junction kept 6 bases outside the gene matches. The length of the CDR3 is 16 residues. CDR3 nucleotides: TGTGCCAGCAGTGACAGGCTAGCGGGAGTGTCAGATACGCAGTATTTT. Its translation: CASSDRLAGVSDTQYF.

The chain combines TRBV27 with TRBJ2-7, with TRBD2 matching over 13 bases. Per germline, CDR1 MNHEY and CDR2 SMNVEV (reference sequence). V was clipped by 5 bases and J by 2 bases; unmatched bases: 6. CDR3 length equals 16 residues. The CDR3 spells CASSNSGTSGTYEQYF. The DNA of the CDR3 is TGTGCCAGCAGTAACTCCGGGACTAGCGGGACCTACGAGCAGTACTTC.

V is TRBV2 and J is TRBJ2-3; D uncertain. The CDR3 sequence is 12 residues long. The V and J ends lost 9 bases and 6 bases respectively, with 13 bases between them. CDR1 and CDR2 from the germline V gene are SNHLY and FYNNEI. CDR3 bases: TGTGCCAGGGGAACTCAGCCCGATACGCAGTATTTT. This gives the protein CARGTQPDTQYF.